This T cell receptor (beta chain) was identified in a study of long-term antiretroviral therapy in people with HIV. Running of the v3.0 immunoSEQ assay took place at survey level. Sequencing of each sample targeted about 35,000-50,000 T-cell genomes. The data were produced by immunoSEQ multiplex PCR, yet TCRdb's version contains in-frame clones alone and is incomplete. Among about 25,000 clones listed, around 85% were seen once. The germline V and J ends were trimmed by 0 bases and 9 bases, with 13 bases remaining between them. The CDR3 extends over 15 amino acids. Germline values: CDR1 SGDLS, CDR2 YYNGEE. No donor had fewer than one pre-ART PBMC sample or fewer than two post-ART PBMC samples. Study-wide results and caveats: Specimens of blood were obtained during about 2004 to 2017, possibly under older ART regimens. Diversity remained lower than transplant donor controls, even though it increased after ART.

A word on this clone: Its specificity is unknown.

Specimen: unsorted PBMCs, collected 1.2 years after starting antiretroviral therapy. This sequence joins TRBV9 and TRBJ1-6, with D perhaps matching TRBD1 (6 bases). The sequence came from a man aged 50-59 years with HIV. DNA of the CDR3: TGTGCCAGCAGCGTAGGGGGGGCTGGGATTTCACCCCTCCACTTT. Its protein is CASSVGGAGISPLHF.